This T cell receptor (beta chain) originates from a study of shared clonotypes between healthy human individuals. Study at large: Three plates were used per donor for CD4 naive, three for CD4 memory, two for CD8 naive and one for CD8 memory.

Positively selected for CCR7, the CD45RO-negative cells used as naive CD8 cells excluded terminally differentiated effector memory CD45RA+ cells. This CDR3 comprises 16 residues. Trimming removed 0 bases from V and 5 bases from J, with 15 bases in between. Looked up from germline, CDR1 is SGDLS and CDR2 is YYNGEE. Data came from immunoSEQ multiplex PCR; TCRdb stores just in-frame clones and leaves some out. The profile shows roughly 2.1 million clones, roughly 91% of them singletons. The rearrangement joins TRBV9 to TRBJ2-1, with a weak D call TRBD2 (6 bases). The clonotype originates from a young man in good health. Some clones in this sample may be carry-over from other donors' samples. The specimen was naive CD8+ T cells from PBMCs. The CDR3 region is CASSVGTRGINNEQFF. CDR3 in DNA: TGTGCCAGCAGCGTAGGGACCCGGGGGATTAACAATGAGCAGTTCTTC. The whole variable domain, remainder taken from reference TRBV9 and TRBJ2-1, is DSGVTQTPKHLITATGQRVTLRCSPRSGDLSVYWYQQSLDQGLQFLIQYYNGEERAKGNILERFSAQQFPDLHSELNLSSLELGDSALYFCASSVGTRGINNEQFFGPGTRLTVL.